These 2 T cell receptor beta chains share one sample of origin, sequenced in a study of cytomegalovirus exposure and HLA in healthy donors. Vbeta (60) and Jbeta (13) primers were used in the PCR. Sequencing used immunoSEQ multiplex PCR; TCRdb keeps in-frame clones, though not all of them. In the table there are under 200,000 clones, 70% to 85% of which are singletons. Sequenced material: PBMCs. Receptors were obtained from a man in his forties or fifties in good health and CMV-seronegative.

A note on this clone: The junction and the germline gene differ at one end; a read error may be behind it. This sequence joins TRBV28 and TRBJ2-3; TRBD2 might be the D (5 bases). This CDR3 spans 15 amino acids. Germline loops: CDR1 MDHEN, CDR2 SYDVKM. The DNA for the CDR3 is TGTGCCACCAGTAGGCGGGTAGCTAGCACAGATACGCAGTATTTT. It encodes CATSRRVASTDTQYF.

The gene calls are TRBV4-1 and TRBJ2-1; D uncertain. With 6 bases removed from V and 4 bases from J, the gap between germline ends came to 13 bases. The length of the CDR3 is 14 residues. In germline, CDR1 is MGHRA, CDR2 YSYEKL. CDR3 sequence reads: CASSQRESYNEQFF. In DNA, the CDR3 is TGCGCCAGCAGTCAGCGAGAATCTTACAATGAGCAGTTCTTC.